This TCR beta chain was recorded in a study of metastatic and nonmetastatic thyroid tumors. This clone was detected ten times or more. Per germline, CDR1 MDHEN and CDR2 SYDVKM. The germline V and J ends were trimmed by 6 bases and 6 bases, with 17 bases remaining between them. The CDR3 extends over 15 amino acids. Ahead of thyroid surgery, no patient had received treatment of any kind. TCRdb reprocessed the PCR reads using MiXCR. In the table there are 30,000 to 35,000 clones, around 19% of which are singletons. The TCR sequence derives from a female donor with papillary thyroid cancer or a benign thyroid nodule (not recorded which). Some clones in this sample may be carry-over from other donors' samples. Sequencing input: blood. This chain connects TRBV28 to TRBJ1-4; D is possibly TRBD1 (6 bases). CDR3 nucleotide sequence: TGTGCCAGCAGAAGGGCGGGGCGGACAGATGAAAAACTGTTTTTT. Its protein product is CASRRAGRTDEKLFF.